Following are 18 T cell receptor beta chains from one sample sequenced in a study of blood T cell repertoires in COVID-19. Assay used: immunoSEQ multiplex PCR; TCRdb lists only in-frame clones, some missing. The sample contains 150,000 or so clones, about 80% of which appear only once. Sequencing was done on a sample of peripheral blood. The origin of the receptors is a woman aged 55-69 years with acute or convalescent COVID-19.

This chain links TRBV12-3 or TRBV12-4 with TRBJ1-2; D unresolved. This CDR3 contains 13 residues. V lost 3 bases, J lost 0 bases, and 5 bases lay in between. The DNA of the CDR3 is TGTGCCAGCAGTTTTAATGCTAACTATGGCTACACCTTC. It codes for CASSFNANYGYTF.

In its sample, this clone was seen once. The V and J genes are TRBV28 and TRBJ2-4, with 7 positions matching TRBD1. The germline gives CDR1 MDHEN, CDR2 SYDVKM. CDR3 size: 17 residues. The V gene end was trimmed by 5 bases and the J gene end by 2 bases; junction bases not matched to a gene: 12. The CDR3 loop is CASSDPSGGLSKNIQYF. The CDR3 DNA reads TGTGCCAGCAGTGACCCTTCAGGGGGTTTGTCCAAAAACATTCAGTACTTC. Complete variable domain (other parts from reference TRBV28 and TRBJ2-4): DVKVTQSSRYLVKRTGEKVFLECVQDMDHENMFWYRQDPGLGLRLIYFSYDVKMKEKGDIPEGYSVSREKKERFSLILESASTNQTSMYLCASSDPSGGLSKNIQYFGAGTRLSVL.

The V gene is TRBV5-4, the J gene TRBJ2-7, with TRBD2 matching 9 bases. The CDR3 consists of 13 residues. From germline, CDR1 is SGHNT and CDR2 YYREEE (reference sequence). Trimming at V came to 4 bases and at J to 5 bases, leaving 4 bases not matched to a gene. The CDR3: CASSLSGSDEQYF. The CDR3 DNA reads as TGTGCCAGCAGCCTTAGCGGGAGCGACGAGCAGTACTTC.

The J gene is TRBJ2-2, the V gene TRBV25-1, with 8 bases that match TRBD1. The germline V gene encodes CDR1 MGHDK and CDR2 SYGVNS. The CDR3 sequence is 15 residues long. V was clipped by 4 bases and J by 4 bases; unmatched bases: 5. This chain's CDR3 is CASSGGQGGTGELFF. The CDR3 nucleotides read TGTGCCAGCAGTGGTGGACAGGGAGGCACCGGGGAGCTGTTTTTT.

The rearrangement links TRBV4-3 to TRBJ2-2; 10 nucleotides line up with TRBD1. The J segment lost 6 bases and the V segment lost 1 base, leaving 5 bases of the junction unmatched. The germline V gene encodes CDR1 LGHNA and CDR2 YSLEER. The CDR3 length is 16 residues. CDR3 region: CASSQVPGQGPGELFF. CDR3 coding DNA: TGCGCCAGCAGCCAAGTACCGGGACAGGGGCCCGGGGAGCTGTTTTTT.

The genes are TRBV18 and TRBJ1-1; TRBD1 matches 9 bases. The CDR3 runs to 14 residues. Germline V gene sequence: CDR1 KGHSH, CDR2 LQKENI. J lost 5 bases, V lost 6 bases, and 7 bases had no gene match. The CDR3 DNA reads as TGTGCCAGCTCCACACAGGGGGCGGAAACTGAAGCTTTCTTT. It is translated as CASSTQGAETEAFF.

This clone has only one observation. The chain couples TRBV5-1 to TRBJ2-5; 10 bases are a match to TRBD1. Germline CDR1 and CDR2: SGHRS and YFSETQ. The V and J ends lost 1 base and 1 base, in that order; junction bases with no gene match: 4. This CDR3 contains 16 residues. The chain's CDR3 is CASSLFGQGVQETQYF. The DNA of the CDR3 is TGCGCCAGCAGCTTGTTCGGACAGGGGGTCCAAGAGACCCAGTACTTC.

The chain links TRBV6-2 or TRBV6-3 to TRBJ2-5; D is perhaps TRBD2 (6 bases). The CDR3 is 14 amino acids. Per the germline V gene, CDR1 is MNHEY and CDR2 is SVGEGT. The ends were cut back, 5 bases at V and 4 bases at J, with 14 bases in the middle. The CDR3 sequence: CASSPQTRVETQYF. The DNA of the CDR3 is TGTGCCAGCAGTCCGCAGACTAGAGTAGAGACCCAGTACTTC.

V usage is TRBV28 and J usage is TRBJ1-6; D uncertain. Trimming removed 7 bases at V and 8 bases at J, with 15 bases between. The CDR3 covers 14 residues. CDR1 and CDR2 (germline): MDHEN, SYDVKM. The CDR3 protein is CASKKPDGDSPLHF. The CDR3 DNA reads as TGTGCCAGCAAAAAACCCGACGGGGATTCACCCCTCCACTTT.

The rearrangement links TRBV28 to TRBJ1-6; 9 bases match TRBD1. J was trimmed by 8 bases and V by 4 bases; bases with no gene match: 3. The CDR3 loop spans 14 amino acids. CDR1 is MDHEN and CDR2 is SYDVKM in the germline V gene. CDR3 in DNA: TGTGCCAGCAGTTACAGGGGGCAGTATTCACCCCTCCACTTT. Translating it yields CASSYRGQYSPLHF.

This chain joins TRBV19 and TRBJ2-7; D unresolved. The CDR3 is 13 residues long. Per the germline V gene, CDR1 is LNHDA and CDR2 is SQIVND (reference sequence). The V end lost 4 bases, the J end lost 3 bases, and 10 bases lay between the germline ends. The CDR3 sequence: CASSTGSYYEQYF. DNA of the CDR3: TGTGCCAGTAGTACAGGTAGTTACTACGAGCAGTACTTC.

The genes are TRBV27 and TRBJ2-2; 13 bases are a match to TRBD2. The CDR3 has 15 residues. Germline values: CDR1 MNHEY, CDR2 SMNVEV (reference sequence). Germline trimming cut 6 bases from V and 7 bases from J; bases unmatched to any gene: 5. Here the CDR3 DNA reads TGTGCCAGCAGCCGACTAGCGGGAGGTTTCGGGGAGCTGTTTTTT. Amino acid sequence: CASSRLAGGFGELFF.

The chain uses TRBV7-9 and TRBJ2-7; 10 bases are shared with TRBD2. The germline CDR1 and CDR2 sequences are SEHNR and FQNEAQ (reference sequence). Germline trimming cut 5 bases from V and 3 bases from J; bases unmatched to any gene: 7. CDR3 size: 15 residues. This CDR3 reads CASSPTSGASYEQYF. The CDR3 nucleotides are TGTGCCAGCAGCCCCACTAGCGGGGCTAGCTACGAGCAGTACTTC. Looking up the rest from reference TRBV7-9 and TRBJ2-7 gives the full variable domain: DTGVSQNPRHKITKRGQNVTFRCDPISEHNRLYWYRQTLGQGPEFLTYFQNEAQLEKSRLLSDRFSAERPKGSFSTLEIQRTEQGDSAMYLCASSPTSGASYEQYFGPGTRLTVT.

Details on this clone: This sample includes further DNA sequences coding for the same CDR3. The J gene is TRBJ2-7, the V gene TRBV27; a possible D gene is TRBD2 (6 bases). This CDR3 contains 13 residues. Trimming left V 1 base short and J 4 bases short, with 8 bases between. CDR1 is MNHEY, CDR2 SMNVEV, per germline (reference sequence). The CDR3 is CASSLYGGYEQYF. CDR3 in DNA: TGTGCCAGCAGTTTATACGGAGGGTACGAGCAGTACTTC.

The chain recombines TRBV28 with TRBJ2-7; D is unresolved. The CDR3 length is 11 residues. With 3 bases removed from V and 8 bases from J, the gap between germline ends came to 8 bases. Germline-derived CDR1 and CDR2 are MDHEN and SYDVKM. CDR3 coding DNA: TGTGCCAGCAGTTTTGGTGGCCAGCAGTACTTC. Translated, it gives CASSFGGQQYF.

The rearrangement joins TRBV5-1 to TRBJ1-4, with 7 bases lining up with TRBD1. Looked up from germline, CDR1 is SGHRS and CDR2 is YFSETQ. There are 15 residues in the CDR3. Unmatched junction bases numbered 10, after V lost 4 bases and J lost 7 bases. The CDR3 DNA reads TGCGCCAGCAGCCCGAAGGGGGCTATTAGTGAAAAACTGTTTTTT. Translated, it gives CASSPKGAISEKLFF.

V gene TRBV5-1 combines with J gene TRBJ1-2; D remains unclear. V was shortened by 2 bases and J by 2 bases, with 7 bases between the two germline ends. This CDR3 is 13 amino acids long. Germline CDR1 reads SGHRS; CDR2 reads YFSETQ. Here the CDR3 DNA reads TGCGCCAGCAGCTTAAACGGGAACTATGGCTACACCTTC. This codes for CASSLNGNYGYTF.

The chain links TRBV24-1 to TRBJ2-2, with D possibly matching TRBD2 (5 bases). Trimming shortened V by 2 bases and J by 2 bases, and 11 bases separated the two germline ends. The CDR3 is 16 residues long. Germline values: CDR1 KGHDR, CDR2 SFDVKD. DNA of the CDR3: TGTGCCACCAGTGATTCCTGGGAGACCAACACCGGGGAGCTGTTTTTT. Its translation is CATSDSWETNTGELFF.